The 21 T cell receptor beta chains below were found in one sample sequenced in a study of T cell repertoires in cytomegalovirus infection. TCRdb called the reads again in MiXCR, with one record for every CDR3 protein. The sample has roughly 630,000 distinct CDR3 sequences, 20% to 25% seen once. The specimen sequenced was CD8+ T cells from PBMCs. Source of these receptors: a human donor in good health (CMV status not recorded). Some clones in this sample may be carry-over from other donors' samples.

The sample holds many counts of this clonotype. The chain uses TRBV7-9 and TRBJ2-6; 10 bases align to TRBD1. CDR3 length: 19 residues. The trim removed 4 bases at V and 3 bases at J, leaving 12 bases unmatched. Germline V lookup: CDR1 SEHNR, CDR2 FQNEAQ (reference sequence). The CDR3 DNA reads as TGTGCCAGCAGCTACCGGGACAGGGGAACCCCCGGTGGGGCCAACGTCCTGACTTTC. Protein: CASSYRDRGTPGGANVLTF.

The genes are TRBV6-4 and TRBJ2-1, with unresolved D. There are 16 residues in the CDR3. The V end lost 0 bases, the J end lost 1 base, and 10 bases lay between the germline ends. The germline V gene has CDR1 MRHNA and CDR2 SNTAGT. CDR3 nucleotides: TGTGCCAGCAGTGACTCGATTGGGGATTCCTACAATGAGCAGTTCTTC. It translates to CASSDSIGDSYNEQFF.

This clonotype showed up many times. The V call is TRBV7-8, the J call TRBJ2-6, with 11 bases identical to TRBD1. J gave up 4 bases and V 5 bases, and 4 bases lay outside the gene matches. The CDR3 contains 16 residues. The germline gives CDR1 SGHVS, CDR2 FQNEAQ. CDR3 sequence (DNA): TGTGCCAGCAGCGTGGGACAGGGGGACGGGGCCAACGTCCTGACTTTC. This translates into CASSVGQGDGANVLTF.

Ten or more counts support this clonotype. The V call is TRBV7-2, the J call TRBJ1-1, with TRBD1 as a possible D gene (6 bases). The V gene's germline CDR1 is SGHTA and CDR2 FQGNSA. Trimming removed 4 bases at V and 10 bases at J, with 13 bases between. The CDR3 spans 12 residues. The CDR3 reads CASSSWGGGAFF. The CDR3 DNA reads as TGTGCCAGCAGCTCCTGGGGAGGGGGAGCTTTCTTT.

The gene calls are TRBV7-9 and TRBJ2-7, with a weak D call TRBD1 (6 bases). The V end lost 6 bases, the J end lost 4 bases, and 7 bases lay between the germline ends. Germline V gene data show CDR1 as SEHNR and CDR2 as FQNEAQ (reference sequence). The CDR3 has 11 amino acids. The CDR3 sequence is CASRGGYEQYF. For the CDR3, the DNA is TGTGCCAGCAGAGGGGGATACGAGCAGTACTTC.

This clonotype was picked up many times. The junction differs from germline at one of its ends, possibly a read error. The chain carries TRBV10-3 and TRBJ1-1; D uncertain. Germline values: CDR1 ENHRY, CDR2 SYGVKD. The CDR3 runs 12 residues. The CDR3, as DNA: TGTGCCATCAGGGAGTGGAACACTGAAGCTTTCTTT. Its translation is CAIREWNTEAFF.

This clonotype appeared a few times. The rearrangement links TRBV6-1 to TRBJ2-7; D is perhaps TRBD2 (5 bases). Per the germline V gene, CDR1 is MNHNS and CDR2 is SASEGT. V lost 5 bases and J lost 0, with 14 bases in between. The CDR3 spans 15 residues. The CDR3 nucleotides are TGTGCCAGCAGTTCGGACTTTCCGAGCTCCTACGAGCAGTACGTC. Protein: CASSSDFPSSYEQYV.

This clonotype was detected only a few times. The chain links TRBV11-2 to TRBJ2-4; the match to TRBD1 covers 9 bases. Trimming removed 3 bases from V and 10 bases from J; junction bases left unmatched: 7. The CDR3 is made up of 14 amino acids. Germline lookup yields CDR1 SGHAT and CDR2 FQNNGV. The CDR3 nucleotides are TGTGCCAGCAGCTTGGGACAGGGAAGGAGAATTCAGTACTTC. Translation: CASSLGQGRRIQYF.

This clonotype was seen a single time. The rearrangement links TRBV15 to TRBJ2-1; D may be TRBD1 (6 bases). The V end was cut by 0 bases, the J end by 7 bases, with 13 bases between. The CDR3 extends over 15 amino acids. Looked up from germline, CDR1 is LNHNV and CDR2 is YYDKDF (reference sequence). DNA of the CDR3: TGTGCCACCAGCAGAGATGAGGCAGGGGCTAATGAGCAGTTCTTC. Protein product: CATSRDEAGANEQFF.

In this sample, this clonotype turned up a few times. CDR3 region: CASSPDSYNTEAFF. Here the CDR3 DNA reads TGTGCCAGCAGCCCTGACAGCTACAACACTGAAGCTTTCTTT. The chain joins TRBV5-6 to TRBJ1-1; possibly TRBD1 for D (5 bases). Trimming left V 4 bases short and J 2 bases short, with 12 bases between. The CDR3 sequence is 14 residues long. Germline V gene lookup returns CDR1 SGHDT and CDR2 YYEEEE.

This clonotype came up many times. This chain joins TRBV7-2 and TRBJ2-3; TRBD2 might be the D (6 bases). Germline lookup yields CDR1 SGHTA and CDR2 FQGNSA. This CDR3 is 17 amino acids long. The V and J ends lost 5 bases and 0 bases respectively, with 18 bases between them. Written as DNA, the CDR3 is TGTGCCAGCAGCCCCCGGGATAGCGGTGCAAGCACAGATACGCAGTATTTT. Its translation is CASSPRDSGASTDTQYF.

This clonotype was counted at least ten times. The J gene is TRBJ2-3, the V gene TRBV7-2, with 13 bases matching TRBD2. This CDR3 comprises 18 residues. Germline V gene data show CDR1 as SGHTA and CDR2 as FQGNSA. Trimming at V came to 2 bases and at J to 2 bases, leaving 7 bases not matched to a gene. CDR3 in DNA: TGTGCCAGCAGCTTACCGGGACTAGCGGGGATCCCCACAGATACGCAGTATTTT. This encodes CASSLPGLAGIPTDTQYF.

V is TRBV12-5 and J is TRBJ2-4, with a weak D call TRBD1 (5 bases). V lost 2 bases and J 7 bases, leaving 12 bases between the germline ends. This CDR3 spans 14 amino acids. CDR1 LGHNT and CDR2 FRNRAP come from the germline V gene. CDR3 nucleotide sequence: TGTGCTAGTGGTTTGATATCAGGGATGAACATTCAGTACTTC. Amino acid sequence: CASGLISGMNIQYF.

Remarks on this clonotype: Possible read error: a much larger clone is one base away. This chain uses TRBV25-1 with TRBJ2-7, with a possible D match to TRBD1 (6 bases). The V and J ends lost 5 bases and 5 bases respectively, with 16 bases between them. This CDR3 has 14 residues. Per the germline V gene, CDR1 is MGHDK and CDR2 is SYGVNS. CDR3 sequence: CASSRWTEFNEQYF. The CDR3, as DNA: TGTGCCAGCAGTCGCTGGACAGAGTTCAACGAGCAGTACTTC.

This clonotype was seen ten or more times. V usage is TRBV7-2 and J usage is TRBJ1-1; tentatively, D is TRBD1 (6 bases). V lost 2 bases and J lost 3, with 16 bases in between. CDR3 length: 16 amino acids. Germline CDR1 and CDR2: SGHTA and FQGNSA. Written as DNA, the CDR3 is TGTGCCAGCAGCTTAAGGACAGTCCGGTGGGACACTGAAGCTTTCTTT. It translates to CASSLRTVRWDTEAFF.

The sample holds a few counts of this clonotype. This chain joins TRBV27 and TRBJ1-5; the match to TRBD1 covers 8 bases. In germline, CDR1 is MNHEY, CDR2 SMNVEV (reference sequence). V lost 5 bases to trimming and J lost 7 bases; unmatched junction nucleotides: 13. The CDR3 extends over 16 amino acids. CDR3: CASSPKQGVVSQPQHF. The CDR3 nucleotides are TGTGCCAGCAGTCCTAAACAGGGGGTAGTTAGCCAGCCCCAGCATTTT.

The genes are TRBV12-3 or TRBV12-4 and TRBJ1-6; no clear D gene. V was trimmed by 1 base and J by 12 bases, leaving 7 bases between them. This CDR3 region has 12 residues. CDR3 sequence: CASSLGLEPLHF. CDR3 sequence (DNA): TGTGCCAGCAGTTTAGGCTTGGAACCCCTCCACTTT.

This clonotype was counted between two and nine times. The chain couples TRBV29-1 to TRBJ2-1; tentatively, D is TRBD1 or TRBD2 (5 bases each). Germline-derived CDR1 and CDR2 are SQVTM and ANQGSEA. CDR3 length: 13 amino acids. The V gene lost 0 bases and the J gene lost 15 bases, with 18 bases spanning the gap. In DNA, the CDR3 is TGCAGCGTTGAAGATCGGGCCAGGGAGAGAACGTTCTTC. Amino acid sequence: CSVEDRARERTFF.

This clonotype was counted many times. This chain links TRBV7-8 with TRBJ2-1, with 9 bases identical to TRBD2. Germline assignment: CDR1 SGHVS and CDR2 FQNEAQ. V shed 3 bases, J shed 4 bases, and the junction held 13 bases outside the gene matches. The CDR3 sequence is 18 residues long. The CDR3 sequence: CASSFGTDAGGLYNEQFF. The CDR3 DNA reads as TGTGCCAGCAGCTTCGGGACCGATGCGGGGGGGCTATACAATGAGCAGTTCTTC.

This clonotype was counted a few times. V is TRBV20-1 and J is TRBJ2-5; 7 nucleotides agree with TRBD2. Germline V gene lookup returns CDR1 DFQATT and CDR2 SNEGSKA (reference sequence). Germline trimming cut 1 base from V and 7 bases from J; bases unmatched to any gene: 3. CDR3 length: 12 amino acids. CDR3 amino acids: CSARGTSATQYF. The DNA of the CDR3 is TGCAGTGCTAGAGGGACTAGTGCGACCCAGTACTTC.

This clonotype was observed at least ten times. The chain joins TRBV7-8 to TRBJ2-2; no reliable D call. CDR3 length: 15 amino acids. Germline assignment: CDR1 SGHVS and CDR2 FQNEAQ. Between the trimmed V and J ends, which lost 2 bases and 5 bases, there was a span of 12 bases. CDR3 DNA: TGTGCCAGCAGCTTATTGAGGCCCCGTACCGGGGAGCTGTTTTTT. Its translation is CASSLLRPRTGELFF.